This T cell receptor beta chain appears in the sequencing data of a study of T cells after yellow fever vaccination (dated by TCRdb to between 2018 and 2021). About the study as a whole: The SMART-Seq v4 Ultra Low Input RNA kit was used to prepare libraries from fractions with low cell numbers. Two healthy male donors, one aged 18 to 30 and one aged 30 to 39 years, were included in the cohort. To track T-cell clones before and after primary and booster YFV17D yellow fever vaccination, bulk TCR alpha and beta repertoires were sequenced longitudinally. Blood was collected at multiple timepoints before and after primary and secondary immunization, and bulk PBMC replicates and cell subsets were isolated. What the authors observed across the whole study: The study included only a couple of donors, which limits how far the findings can be generalized. A small share of clonotypes was detected in both CD4 and CD8 compartments, with the overlap likely arising from convergent recombination. Most clones expanded after primary vaccination (around 96% of CD4 and roughly 91% of CD8) were re-detected after the booster, suggesting that broad memory maintenance occurred. FACS-sorted repertoires could contain abundant contaminating clonotypes from the bulk population, so computational filtering was required. Compared with the primary T-cell response, the secondary T-cell response was faster but weaker, reaching its peak on day 5 rather than on day 15.

TCR cDNA was synthesized by 5'RACE template switching, through which a universal primer site and unique molecular identifiers were introduced. Priming for cDNA synthesis came from both the TCR alpha and TCR beta constant segments. Two PCR steps were used to amplify libraries, with sample barcodes and sequencing adapters being added in the second step. Sequencing of libraries was performed on Illumina HiSeq 2500 (2x100 bp) or NovaSeq (2x150 bp). On the study's bioinformatics: Demultiplexing of reads and collapsing into UMI consensus sequences were performed with MIGEC, and V(D)J alignment was carried out with MiXCR. Vaccine-responding clonotypes were defined with edgeR using replicate PBMC samples, requiring FDR below 0.01 and a log2 fold change above 5 up to day 15. CD4 or CD8 identity was assigned to each bulk clonotype according to whether the clonotype was present at higher abundance in the sequenced CD4 repertoire or the sequenced CD8 repertoire. TCRdb applied fastp at Q25 and MiXCR to the public reads, then kept only in-frame beta chains. Identical CDR3 proteins give one entry, which carries the most common genes and DNA. The V and J calls were not made by the authors but by TCRdb's processing. For this sample the table gives tens of thousands of distinct CDR3 sequences, of which almost 8% were detected only once. The ten largest account for roughly two fifths of the sample.

At the junction V is shortened by 1 base and J by 5 bases, with 5 bases in between. CDR1 and CDR2 are read off the germline V gene as MGHRA and YSYEKL. From cysteine to phenylalanine, the CDR3 is 12 amino acids long. Only the CDR3 portion is preserved as DNA: 36 bases, with reading frame beginning at the first base. Of note for this clonotype: The antigen this receptor binds is unknown. Base qualities are not provided; no much larger clone lies one nucleotide away.

The treatment or condition label, read with the paper, signifies: live attenuated yellow fever vaccine strain. A standard Ficoll-Paque protocol was used to isolate PBMCs from peripheral blood. Dynabeads CD4 and CD8 positive selection kits were used to isolate CD4 and CD8 T-cell fractions. RNA was extracted with TriZol from bulk PBMCs, CD4 and CD8 fractions, and dextramer-positive and dextramer-negative fractions. The source material was CD8+ T cells sorted from PBMCs, sampled on the day of the yellow fever booster vaccination. The sequence was collected from a young man who received the YFV17D yellow fever vaccine. The rearrangement joined TRBV4-1 to TRBJ1-1; confidence is insufficient to name the D gene. The CDR3 reads as follows: CASSQGRTEAFF. The DNA reads TGCGCCAGCAGCCAAGGAAGGACTGAAGCTTTCTTT.